The clone carrying this T cell receptor beta chain was observed a single time. Only in-frame clones appear in the TCRdb table, and some are missing; sequencing was by immunoSEQ multiplex PCR. The sample records about 130,000 clones, around 86% being singletons. These data are taken from a study of blood T cell repertoires in COVID-19. Germline V CDR1 and CDR2: GTSNPN, SVGIG (reference sequence). The CDR3 is 15 amino acids. V lost 3 bases and J 2 bases, leaving 14 bases between the germline ends. The receptor was derived from a woman in her seventies with COVID-19, enrolled during active disease. Sequencing input: peripheral blood. The chain couples TRBV30 to TRBJ1-3; unclear D gene. The CDR3 nucleotides read TGTGCCTGGAGCCCCTATCCGGGAGCTGGAAACACCATATATTTT. Its translation: CAWSPYPGAGNTIYF. The full variable domain, in which reference TRBV30 and TRBJ1-3 provide the parts outside the CDR3, is SQTIHQWPATLVQPVGSPLSLECTVEGTSNPNLYWYRQAAGRGLQLLFYSVGIGQISSEVPQNLSASRPQDRQFILSSKKLLLSDSGFYLCAWSPYPGAGNTIYFGEGSWLTVV.